This T cell receptor beta chain was found in a study of T cells in Graves' hyperthyroidism and ophthalmopathy (dated by TCRdb to 2018 to 2020). Study-level background: Peripheral blood was collected at initial diagnosis, before any treatment. A discovery cohort of around 98 patients, roughly 43 with Graves' ophthalmopathy and 55 to 65 with stable Graves' hyperthyroidism, was used to find distinguishing TCR V-J signatures. Prospective prediction of ophthalmopathy was tested in an independent validation cohort of 18 hyperthyroidism patients and 17 patients who later progressed to ophthalmopathy. For training and testing, the 100 or so patients in the discovery cohort were randomly divided in a 7:3 ratio. In addition, the study compared T-cell repertoires in thyroid tissue and in blood from six Graves' hyperthyroidism patients. Once sampling was done, hyperthyroidism patients were given methimazole at a starting dose of 30 mg daily, whereas ophthalmopathy patients were given high-dose intravenous methylprednisolone. The paper reports TCR Vbeta CDR3 sequencing of 140 or so peripheral blood samples: some 41 ophthalmopathy, fewer than 85 hyperthyroidism and around 17 progressor patients. General conclusions and limits of the study: Most expanded thyroid clonotypes (frequency above 0.001) were also detected in blood, suggesting blood repertoires may reflect thyroid immune responses. Sample size was not statistically predetermined, and investigators were not blinded to group allocation. A model built on a 13 V-J signature distinguished ophthalmopathy from stable hyperthyroidism, reaching approximately 89% sensitivity and 81% to 83% specificity in cross-validation and 80%/75% in testing. In validation, the model predicted progression to ophthalmopathy a median of roughly six months before onset, with roughly 70% sensitivity and just under 75% specificity.

Stable Graves' hyperthyroidism was defined as no progression to ophthalmopathy during 18 months of follow-up. Hyperthyroidism patients were aged 18 to 65 years and newly diagnosed, with disease duration of less than 2 months. Patients with uncontrolled infections, other autoimmune diseases, pregnancy or lactation were excluded. Diagnoses were based on clinical symptoms, serum thyroxine and TRAb, thyroid ultrasound and orbital computed tomography. PBMCs were isolated from roughly 10 ml of fresh peripheral blood by Ficoll-Paque density gradient centrifugation. Total RNA was extracted using Trizol reagent, and RNA quality was assessed on an Agilent 2100 Bioanalyzer. The TCR beta CDR3 regions were amplified from RNA transcripts. A first-round RT-PCR of the TCR CDR3 used the HTBI primer set with the Qiagen OneStep RT-PCR kit. The libraries were constructed in a second round of multiplex PCR and then size-selected and purified. Sequencing of the libraries was done on an Illumina HiSeq2000 using paired-end 100 bp reads. The published analysis was carried out like this. SOAPnuke was used to process the raw data, with reads discarded if the reads contained adapters or uncalled bases, had a mean Phred below 15, or lacked an exact constant-primer or identifier match. High-quality paired reads were merged with COPE v1.2.5, and unique nucleotide sequences were defined as clonotypes. MiTCR v1.1 was used to align clonotypes to the IMGT TRBV, TRBD and TRBJ reference segments. The analysis included only V-J combinations with a frequency above 0.0001, which together covered more than 98% of the repertoires. A TCS score was defined as the ratio between F50 (clonal expansion) and ExV (chaos), using BLOSUM62-based TCRdist between CDR3 peptides within each V-J. Welch's t-statistics and random forest reduced 450 to 600 V-J features to about 13, which were used in a naive Bayes classifier (R e1071). TCRdb passed the public sequencing reads through fastp at Q25 and MiXCR, retaining productive beta sequences. Each CDR3 protein gets just one entry, which takes the most common genes and DNA from the rows behind it. The V and J calls here are based on TCRdb, not the publication. The sample has around 420,000 distinct CDR3 sequences on record, 15% to 19% of them singletons. The top ten clonotypes cover about 7.7% of the sample.

Measured from the cysteine to the phenylalanine, the CDR3 is 13 residues long. The DNA shown is the 39-base CDR3, in frame from base 1. The germline V gene encodes CDR1 SQVTM and CDR2 ANQGSEA. Notes on this clonotype: It has no known antigen specificity. A much larger clone sits a single nucleotide away, making a read error possible.

This clonotype was sampled from a woman aged 18-29 years with Graves' hyperthyroidism. The sequence is built from TRBV29-1 and TRBJ2-1; the central 7 bases match TRBD1. Sequenced sample: blood. The nucleotides read TGCGGCGTTGTAGGGGGCCGTCACAATGAGCAGTTCTTC. It codes for CGVVGGRHNEQFF.